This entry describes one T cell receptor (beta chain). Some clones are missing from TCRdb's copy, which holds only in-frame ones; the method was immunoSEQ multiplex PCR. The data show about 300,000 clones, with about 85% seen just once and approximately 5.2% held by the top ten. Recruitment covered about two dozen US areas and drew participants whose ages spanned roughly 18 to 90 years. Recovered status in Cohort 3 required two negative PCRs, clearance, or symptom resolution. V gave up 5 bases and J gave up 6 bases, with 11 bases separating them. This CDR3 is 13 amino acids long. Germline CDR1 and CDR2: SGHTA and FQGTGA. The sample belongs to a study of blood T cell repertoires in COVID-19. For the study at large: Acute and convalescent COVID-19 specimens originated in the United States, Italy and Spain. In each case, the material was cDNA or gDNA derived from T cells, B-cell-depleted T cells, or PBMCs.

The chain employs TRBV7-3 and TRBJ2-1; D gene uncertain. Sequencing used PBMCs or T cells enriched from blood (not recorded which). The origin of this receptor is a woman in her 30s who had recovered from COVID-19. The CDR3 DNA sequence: TGTGCCAGCAGCCCAACCCCGCGCAATGAGCAGTTCTTC. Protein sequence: CASSPTPRNEQFF. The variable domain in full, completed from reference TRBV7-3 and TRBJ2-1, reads GAGVSQTPSNKVTEKGKYVELRCDPISGHTALYWYRQSLGQGPEFLIYFQGTGAADDSGLPNDRFFAVRPEGSVSTLKIQRTERGDSAVYLCASSPTPRNEQFFGPGTRLTVL.